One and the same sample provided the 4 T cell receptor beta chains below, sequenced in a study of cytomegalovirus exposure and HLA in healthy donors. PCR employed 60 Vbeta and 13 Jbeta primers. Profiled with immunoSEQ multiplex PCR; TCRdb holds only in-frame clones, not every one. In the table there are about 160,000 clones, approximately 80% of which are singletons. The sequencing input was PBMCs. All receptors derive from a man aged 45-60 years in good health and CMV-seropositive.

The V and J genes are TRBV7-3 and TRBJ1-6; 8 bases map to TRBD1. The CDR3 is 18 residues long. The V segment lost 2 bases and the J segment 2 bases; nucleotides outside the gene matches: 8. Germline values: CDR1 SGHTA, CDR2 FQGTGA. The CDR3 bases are TGTGCCAGCAGCTTAGCTCCACAGGGGGGGGCCTATAATTCACCCCTCCACTTT. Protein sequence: CASSLAPQGGAYNSPLHF.

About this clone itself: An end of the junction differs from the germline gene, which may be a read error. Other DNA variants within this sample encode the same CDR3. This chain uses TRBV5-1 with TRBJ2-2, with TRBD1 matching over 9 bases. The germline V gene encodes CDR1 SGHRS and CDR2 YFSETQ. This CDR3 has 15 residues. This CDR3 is CASSSGTGWTGELFF. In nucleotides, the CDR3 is TGCGCCAGTAGCTCCGGGACAGGGTGGACCGGGGAGCTGTTTTTT.

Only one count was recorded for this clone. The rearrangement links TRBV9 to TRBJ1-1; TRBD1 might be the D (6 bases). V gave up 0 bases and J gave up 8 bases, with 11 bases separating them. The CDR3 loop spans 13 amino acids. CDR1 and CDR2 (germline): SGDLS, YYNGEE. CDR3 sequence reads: CASSVGSGQEAFF. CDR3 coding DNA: TGTGCCAGCAGCGTAGGTAGTGGACAGGAAGCTTTCTTT. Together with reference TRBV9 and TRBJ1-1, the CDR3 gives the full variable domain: DSGVTQTPKHLITATGQRVTLRCSPRSGDLSVYWYQQSLDQGLQFLIQYYNGEERAKGNILERFSAQQFPDLHSELNLSSLELGDSALYFCASSVGSGQEAFFGQGTRLTVV.

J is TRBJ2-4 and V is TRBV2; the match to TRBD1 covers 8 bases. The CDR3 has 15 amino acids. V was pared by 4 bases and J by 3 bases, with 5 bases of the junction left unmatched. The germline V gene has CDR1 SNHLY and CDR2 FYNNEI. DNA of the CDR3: TGTGCCAGCAGTGCCGGGACAGGCTTCAAAAACATTCAGTACTTC. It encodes CASSAGTGFKNIQYF.